The sequence of this T cell receptor beta chain was determined in a study of Graves' ophthalmopathy and Graves' hyperthyroidism. Beta-chain TCR CDR3 regions were amplified from RNA transcripts. An initial RT-PCR round employing HTBI primers preceded a second-round multiplex PCR. TCRdb passed the multiplex PCR reads through MiXCR, listing each CDR3 protein once. Of a few hundred thousand distinct CDR3 sequences in the sample, approximately 15% are singletons; the top ten hold 5.5% to 7%. The CDR3 runs to 12 residues. Deletions cut 6 bases from V and 8 bases from J, with 13 bases between. Diagnosis was based on clinical symptoms, serum thyroxine, TRAb, thyroid ultrasound and orbital computed tomography.

The TCR originated in a woman aged 18 to 35 with stable Graves' hyperthyroidism. Specimen: peripheral blood. This rearrangement joins TRBV12-3 or TRBV12-4 to TRBJ1-2; no clear D. CDR3 amino acids: CASSLAARGYTF. The DNA of the CDR3 is TGTGCCAGCAGCCTAGCAGCCCGAGGCTACACCTTC.